The clone carrying this TCR beta chain is categorized as medium-sized. The antigen remains undetermined. The data originate from a study of spatial heterogeneity in lung cancer. Broader study findings: For expanded intratumoral alpha and beta TCRs, counts tracked tumor mutation counts.

CDR1 and CDR2 (germline): PRHDT, FYEKMQ (reference sequence). V lost 2 bases, J lost 6 bases, and 11 bases lay in between. The CDR3 covers 14 residues. Individually, TCR cDNA molecules were each labelled with a unique molecular identifier. TCRdb recomputed calls from the 5' RACE reads with MiXCR, one row per CDR3 protein. The sample holds about 16,000 distinct CDR3 sequences, less than 9.5% seen once. Time point described: sample taken at primary tumor resection. The sample consisted of lung tumor tissue, taken at surgery. The receptor comes from a male donor with early-stage non-small cell lung cancer. The V and J genes are TRBV13 and TRBJ1-5; D gene uncertain. In nucleotides, the CDR3 is TGTGCCAGCAGCTTAACGGGGATCTGTCAGCCCCAGCATTTT. This sequence encodes CASSLTGICQPQHF.